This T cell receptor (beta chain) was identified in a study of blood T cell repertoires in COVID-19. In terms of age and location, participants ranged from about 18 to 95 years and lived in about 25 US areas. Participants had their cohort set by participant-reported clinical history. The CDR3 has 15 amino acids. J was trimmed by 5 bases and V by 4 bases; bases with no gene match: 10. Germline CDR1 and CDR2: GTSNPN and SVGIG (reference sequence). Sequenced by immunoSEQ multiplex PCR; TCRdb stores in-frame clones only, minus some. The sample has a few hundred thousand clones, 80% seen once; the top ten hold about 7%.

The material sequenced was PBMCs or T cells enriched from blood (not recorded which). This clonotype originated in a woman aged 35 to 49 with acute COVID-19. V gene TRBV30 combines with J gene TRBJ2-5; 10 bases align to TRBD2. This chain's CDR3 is CAWTLGLAGVETQYF. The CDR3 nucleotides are TGTGCCTGGACGCTTGGGCTAGCGGGAGTCGAGACCCAGTACTTC.